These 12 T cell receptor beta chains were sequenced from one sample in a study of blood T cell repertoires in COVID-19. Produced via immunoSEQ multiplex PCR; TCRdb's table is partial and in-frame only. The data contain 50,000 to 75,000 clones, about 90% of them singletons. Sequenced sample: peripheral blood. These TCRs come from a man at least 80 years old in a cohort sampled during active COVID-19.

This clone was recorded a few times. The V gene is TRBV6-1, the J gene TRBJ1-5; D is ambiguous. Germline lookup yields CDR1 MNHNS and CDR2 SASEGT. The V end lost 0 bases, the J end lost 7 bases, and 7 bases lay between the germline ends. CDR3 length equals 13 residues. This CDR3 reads CASSEANRQPQHF. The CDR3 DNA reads TGTGCCAGCAGTGAAGCGAACAGACAGCCCCAGCATTTT.

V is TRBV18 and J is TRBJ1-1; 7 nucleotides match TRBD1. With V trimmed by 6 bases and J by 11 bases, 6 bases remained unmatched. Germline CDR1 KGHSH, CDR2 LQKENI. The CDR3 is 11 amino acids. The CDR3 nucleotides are TGTGCCAGCTCCCCGGACAGGATGGCTTTCTTT. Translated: CASSPDRMAFF.

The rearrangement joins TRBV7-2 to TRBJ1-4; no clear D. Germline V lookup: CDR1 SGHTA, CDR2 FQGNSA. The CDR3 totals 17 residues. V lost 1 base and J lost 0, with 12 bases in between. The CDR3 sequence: CASSLDLGQTTNEKLFF. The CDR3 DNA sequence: TGTGCCAGCAGCTTAGATCTTGGCCAGACAACTAATGAAAAACTGTTTTTT. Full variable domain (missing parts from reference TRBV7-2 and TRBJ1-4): GAGVSQSPSNKVTEKGKDVELRCDPISGHTALYWYRQSLGQGLEFLIYFQGNSAPDKSGLPSDRFSAERTGGSVSTLTIQRTQQEDSAVYLCASSLDLGQTTNEKLFFGSGTQLSVL.

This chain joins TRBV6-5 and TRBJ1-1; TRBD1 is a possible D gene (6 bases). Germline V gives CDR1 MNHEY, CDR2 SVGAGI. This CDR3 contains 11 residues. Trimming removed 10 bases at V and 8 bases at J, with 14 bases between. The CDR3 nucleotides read TGTGCCACCACACAGGGTTTCGAAGCTTTCTTT. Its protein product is CATTQGFEAFF.

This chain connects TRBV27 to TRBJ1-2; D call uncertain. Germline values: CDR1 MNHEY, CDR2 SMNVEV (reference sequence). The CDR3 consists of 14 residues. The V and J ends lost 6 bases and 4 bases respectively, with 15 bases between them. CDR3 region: CASRSSAGSYGYTF. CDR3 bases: TGTGCCAGCAGGAGCAGCGCGGGCAGCTATGGCTACACCTTC.

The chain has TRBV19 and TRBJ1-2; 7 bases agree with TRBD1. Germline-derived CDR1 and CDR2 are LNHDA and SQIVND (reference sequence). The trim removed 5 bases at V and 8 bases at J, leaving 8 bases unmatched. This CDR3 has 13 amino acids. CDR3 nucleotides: TGTGCCAGTAGTCCCCGAAGGGGGCAGGGCTACACCTTC. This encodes CASSPRRGQGYTF. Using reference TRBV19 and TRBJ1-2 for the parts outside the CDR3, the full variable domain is DGGITQSPKYLFRKEGQNVTLSCEQNLNHDAMYWYRQDPGQGLRLIYYSQIVNDFQKGDIAEGYSVSREKKESFPLTVTSAQKNPTAFYLCASSPRRGQGYTFGSGTRLTVV.

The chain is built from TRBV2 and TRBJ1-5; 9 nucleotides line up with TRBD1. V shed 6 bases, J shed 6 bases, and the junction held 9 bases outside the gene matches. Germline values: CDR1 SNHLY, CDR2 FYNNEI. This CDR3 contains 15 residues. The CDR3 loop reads CASRGDGQGSQPQHF. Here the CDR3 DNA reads TGTGCCAGCAGGGGGGATGGACAGGGGAGTCAGCCCCAGCATTTT.

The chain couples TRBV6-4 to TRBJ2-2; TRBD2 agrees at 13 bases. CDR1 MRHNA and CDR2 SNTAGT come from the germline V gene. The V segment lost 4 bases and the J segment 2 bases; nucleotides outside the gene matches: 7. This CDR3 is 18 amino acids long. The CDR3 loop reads CASSALGLAGSNTGELFF. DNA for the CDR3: TGTGCCAGCAGTGCCCTGGGACTAGCGGGGTCTAACACCGGGGAGCTGTTTTTT.

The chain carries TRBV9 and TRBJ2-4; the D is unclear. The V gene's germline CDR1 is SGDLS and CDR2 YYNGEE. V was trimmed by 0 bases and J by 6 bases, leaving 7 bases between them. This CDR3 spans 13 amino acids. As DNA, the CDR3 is TGTGCCAGCAGCGTAGTGCCGGGAAACATTCAGTACTTC. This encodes CASSVVPGNIQYF.

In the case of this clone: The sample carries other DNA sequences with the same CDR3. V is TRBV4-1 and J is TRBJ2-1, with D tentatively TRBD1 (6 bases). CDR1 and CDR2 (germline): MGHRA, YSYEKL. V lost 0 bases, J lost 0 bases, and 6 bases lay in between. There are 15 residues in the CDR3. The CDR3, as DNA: TGCGCCAGCAGCCAAGAGGACAGCTCCTACAATGAGCAGTTCTTC. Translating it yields CASSQEDSSYNEQFF.

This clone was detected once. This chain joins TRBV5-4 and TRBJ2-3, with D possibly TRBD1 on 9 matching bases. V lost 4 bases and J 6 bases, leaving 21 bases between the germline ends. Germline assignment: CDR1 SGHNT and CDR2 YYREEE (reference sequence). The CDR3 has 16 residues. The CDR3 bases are TGTGCCAGCAGCCGGGGGGGACAGGGACTTACGGATACGCAGTATTTT. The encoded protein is CASSRGGQGLTDTQYF.

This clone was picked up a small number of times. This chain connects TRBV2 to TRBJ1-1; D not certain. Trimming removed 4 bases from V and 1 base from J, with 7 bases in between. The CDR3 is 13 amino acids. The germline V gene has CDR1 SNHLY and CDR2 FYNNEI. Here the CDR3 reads CASSGGRNTEAFF. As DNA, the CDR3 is TGTGCCAGCAGTGGAGGGAGGAACACTGAAGCTTTCTTT.